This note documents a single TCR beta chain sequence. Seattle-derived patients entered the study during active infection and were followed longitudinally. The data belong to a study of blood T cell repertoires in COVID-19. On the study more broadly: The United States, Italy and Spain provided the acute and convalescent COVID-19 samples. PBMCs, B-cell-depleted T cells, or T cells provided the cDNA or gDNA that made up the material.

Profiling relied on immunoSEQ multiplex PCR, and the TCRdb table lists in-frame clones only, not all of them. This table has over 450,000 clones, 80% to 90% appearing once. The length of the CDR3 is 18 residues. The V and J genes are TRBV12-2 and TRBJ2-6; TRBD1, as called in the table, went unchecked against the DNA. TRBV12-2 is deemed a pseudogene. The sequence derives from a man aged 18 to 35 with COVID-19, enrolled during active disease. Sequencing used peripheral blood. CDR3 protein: CASRLAGDTDSGANVLTF. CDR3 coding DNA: TGTGCAAGTCGCTTAGCGGGGGACACCGACTCTGGGGCCAACGTCCTGACTTTC.